The 23 T cell receptor beta chains below come from one sample, sequenced in a study of shared clonotypes between healthy human individuals. Profiling relied on immunoSEQ multiplex PCR, and the TCRdb table lists in-frame clones only, not all of them. The sample gives around 200,000 clones, about 68% of which show up once; around 9.3% is in the top ten. The specimen was memory CD4+ T cells sorted from blood. The sample's subset: CD45RA-negative fraction. The receptors were sampled from a man younger than 40 in good health.

The chain employs TRBV7-3 and TRBJ2-3, with a tentative D call TRBD2 (5 bases). The V gene's germline CDR1 is SGHTA and CDR2 FQGTGA. The V gene lost 5 bases and the J gene lost 0 bases, with 12 bases spanning the gap. The CDR3 length is 15 residues. DNA for the CDR3: TGTGCCAGCAGCGCAAACCGGGATAGCACAGATACGCAGTATTTT. Its protein product is CASSANRDSTDTQYF.

V usage is TRBV5-6 and J usage is TRBJ2-3; 9 bases map to TRBD1. The CDR3 loop spans 15 amino acids. The germline CDR1 and CDR2 sequences are SGHDT and YYEEEE. The V and J ends lost 0 bases and 1 base, in that order; junction bases with no gene match: 0. The CDR3 loop is CASSLGTGGTDTQYF. The CDR3 region has the DNA TGTGCCAGCAGCTTGGGGACAGGGGGCACAGATACGCAGTATTTT.

This chain uses TRBV29-1 with TRBJ2-1, with 8 bases lining up with TRBD2. V was pared by 8 bases and J by 11 bases, with 11 bases of the junction left unmatched. Germline V gene sequence: CDR1 SQVTM, CDR2 ANQGSEA. The CDR3 spans 12 residues. This chain's CDR3 is CSYSAGDPQQFF. The CDR3 bases are TGCAGCTATTCAGCGGGGGACCCTCAGCAGTTCTTC.

J is TRBJ1-5 and V is TRBV5-6; weak D call: TRBD1 (6 bases). CDR1 is SGHDT and CDR2 is YYEEEE in the germline V gene. The CDR3 runs to 15 residues. V was trimmed by 4 bases and J by 3 bases, leaving 14 bases between them. Here the CDR3 DNA reads TGTGCCAGCAGCCTGTGGACAGAATACAATCAGCCCCAGCATTTT. It specifies CASSLWTEYNQPQHF.

The rearrangement joins TRBV5-4 to TRBJ2-7, with TRBD1 identical over 9 bases. The CDR3 is 16 residues long. The germline gives CDR1 SGHNT, CDR2 YYREEE (reference sequence). With 0 bases clipped from V and 3 bases from J, the junction kept 7 bases outside the gene matches. Here the CDR3 DNA reads TGTGCCAGCAGCTTGGGGGCAGGGGGACAGGGCTACGAGCAGTACTTC. Translated: CASSLGAGGQGYEQYF.

In its sample, this clone was seen a few times. The chain recombines TRBV2 with TRBJ1-4, with a tentative D call TRBD1 (5 bases). Trimming stripped 7 bases from V and 7 bases from J, with 16 bases between. This CDR3 comprises 14 residues. CDR1 and CDR2 from the germline V gene are SNHLY and FYNNEI. CDR3 region: CASNLGVKGEKLFF. For the CDR3, the DNA is TGTGCCAGCAATTTGGGGGTTAAGGGTGAAAAACTGTTTTTT. Full variable domain (rest looked up from reference TRBV2 and TRBJ1-4): EPEVTQTPSHQVTQMGQEVILRCVPISNHLYFYWYRQILGQKVEFLVSFYNNEISEKSEIFDDQFSVERPDGSNFTLKIRSTKLEDSAMYFCASNLGVKGEKLFFGSGTQLSVL.

V is TRBV25-1 and J is TRBJ2-5; the D call may be TRBD1 or TRBD2 (5 bases each). Germline V gives CDR1 MGHDK, CDR2 SYGVNS. V lost 5 bases, J lost 3 bases, and 22 bases lay in between. This CDR3 is 17 amino acids long. The CDR3 region has the DNA TGTGCCAGCAGTCCACGTGTAGAGGTCGGGGCTAAAGAGACCCAGTACTTC. It codes for CASSPRVEVGAKETQYF.

The rearrangement uses TRBV11-2 and TRBJ2-7; D perhaps matches TRBD2 (5 bases). Trimming took off 5 bases at V and 0 bases at J, with 14 bases between the two ends. Germline values: CDR1 SGHAT, CDR2 FQNNGV. The CDR3 spans 15 residues. The CDR3 region is CASSPVTGTSYEQYF. CDR3 sequence (DNA): TGTGCCAGCAGCCCCGTAACGGGAACCTCCTACGAGCAGTACTTC.

The J gene is TRBJ1-1, the V gene TRBV29-1, with D unresolved. The CDR3 has 10 residues. V lost 6 bases and J lost 7, with 9 bases in between. CDR1 is SQVTM and CDR2 is ANQGSEA in the germline V gene. The CDR3 sequence: CSVNSYEAFF. CDR3 coding DNA: TGCAGCGTAAATTCATATGAAGCTTTCTTT.

The chain carries TRBV7-3 and TRBJ2-5; D unclear. The CDR3 is made up of 15 amino acids. From germline, CDR1 is SGHTA and CDR2 FQGTGA. Trimming shortened V by 0 bases and J by 1 base, and 9 bases separated the two germline ends. As DNA, the CDR3 is TGTGCCAGCAGCTTAACTCACCAGACCCAAGAGACCCAGTACTTC. As protein: CASSLTHQTQETQYF.

This chain connects TRBV5-4 to TRBJ2-1; 10 nucleotides align to TRBD2. CDR3 length: 15 amino acids. With V trimmed by 0 bases and J by 10 bases, 7 bases remained unmatched. Germline V CDR1 and CDR2: SGHNT, YYREEE (reference sequence). In DNA form, the CDR3 reads TGTGCCAGCAGCTTGGAGCGAGCGGGAGGGCTGGAGCAGTTCTTC. It yields the protein CASSLERAGGLEQFF.

This clone has more than one count but fewer than ten. This chain joins TRBV29-1 and TRBJ2-7; D is ambiguous. The ends were cut back, 7 bases at V and 1 base at J, with 14 bases in the middle. CDR3 length: 13 residues. CDR1 is SQVTM and CDR2 is ANQGSEA in the germline V gene. CDR3 nucleotide sequence: TGCAGCGGGATCGGTATAGATTCCTACGAGCAGTACTTC. Translation gives CSGIGIDSYEQYF.

This clone occurred once. This sequence joins TRBV5-1 and TRBJ2-3; the match to TRBD2 covers 7 bases. Trimming removed 0 bases from V and 4 bases from J; junction bases left unmatched: 5. In germline, CDR1 is SGHRS, CDR2 YFSETQ. The length of the CDR3 is 15 residues. The CDR3 protein is CASSLAGGSADTQYF. The CDR3 DNA reads TGCGCCAGCAGCTTGGCCGGGGGGAGTGCAGATACGCAGTATTTT.

This clone was seen a single time. J is TRBJ1-2 and V is TRBV5-5, with 7 bases aligning to TRBD1. CDR1 is SGHKS, CDR2 YYEKEE, per germline (reference sequence). V gave up 2 bases and J gave up 2 bases; unmatched junction bases: 6. This CDR3 region has 15 residues. The chain's CDR3 is CASSFRSQGNYGYTF. CDR3 DNA sequence: TGTGCCAGCAGCTTTCGATCACAGGGGAACTATGGCTACACCTTC.

The chain carries TRBV11-2 and TRBJ2-1; 10 bases are shared with TRBD2. The length of the CDR3 is 15 residues. Trimming at V came to 6 bases and at J to 7 bases, leaving 9 bases not matched to a gene. CDR1 and CDR2 from the germline V gene are SGHAT and FQNNGV. This CDR3 reads CASSSMGLARNEQFF. The DNA of the CDR3 is TGTGCCAGCAGTTCGATGGGACTAGCGAGAAATGAGCAGTTCTTC.

The rearrangement uses TRBV18 and TRBJ2-5; 9 bases map to TRBD1. With 2 bases clipped from V and 2 bases from J, the junction kept 6 bases outside the gene matches. This CDR3 is built from 16 residues. The germline gives CDR1 KGHSH, CDR2 LQKENI. Here the CDR3 reads CASSPGTGRLQETQYF. The DNA of the CDR3 is TGTGCCAGCTCACCAGGGACAGGGAGGTTACAAGAGACCCAGTACTTC.

The gene calls are TRBV7-9 and TRBJ2-2; 10 nucleotides agree with TRBD2. The CDR3 sequence is 16 residues long. Trimming at V came to 1 base and at J to 4 bases, leaving 3 bases not matched to a gene. Germline V gene data show CDR1 as SEHNR and CDR2 as FQNEAQ (reference sequence). The CDR3 DNA reads as TGTGCCAGCAGCTTAGGGCTAGCGGGAGTCACCGGGGAGCTGTTTTTT. Its translation: CASSLGLAGVTGELFF.

The count of this clone is one. This may stem from a read error, because a much larger clone lies one nucleotide away. V is TRBV2 and J is TRBJ2-3; weak D call: TRBD1 (6 bases). This CDR3 has 16 amino acids. Trimming took 3 bases from V and 5 from J, leaving 18 bases between them. Germline values: CDR1 SNHLY, CDR2 FYNNEI. The CDR3 protein is CASSDSRDIGGDTQYF. In DNA, the CDR3 is TGTGCCAGCAGTGACTCCAGGGATATAGGGGGAGATACGCAGTATTTT.

Notes on this clone: Sequence at one end of the junction differs from germline and may be a read error. The J gene is TRBJ2-7, the V gene TRBV7-9; 11 positions agree with TRBD1. Per germline, CDR1 SEHNR and CDR2 FQNEAQ (reference sequence). The length of the CDR3 is 16 residues. This chain's CDR3 is CASSQDTGTGGYEQYF. CDR3 DNA: TGCGCCAGCAGCCAAGATACGGGGACAGGGGGCTACGAGCAGTACTTC.

The chain is built from TRBV9 and TRBJ1-2; D is possibly TRBD1 (5 bases). The CDR3 runs to 12 residues. Germline values: CDR1 SGDLS, CDR2 YYNGEE. The V end lost 3 bases, the J end lost 5 bases, and 8 bases lay between the germline ends. Here the CDR3 DNA reads TGTGCCAGCAGCGACCGGGGGTATGGCTACACCTTC. Translating gives CASSDRGYGYTF.

The chain couples TRBV14 to TRBJ2-1; D is possibly TRBD2 (6 bases). CDR3 length: 18 amino acids. CDR1 SGHDN and CDR2 FVKESK come from the germline V gene. The V and J ends lost 0 bases and 12 bases respectively, with 27 bases between them. The CDR3 coding sequence is TGTGCCAGCAGCCAAGATGAAGGTTCCGGGGCTTCTGACGGGGGGCAGTTCTTC. The encoded protein is CASSQDEGSGASDGGQFF.

J is TRBJ2-6 and V is TRBV6-1; D ambiguous. Germline V gene data show CDR1 as MNHNS and CDR2 as SASEGT. V lost 7 bases, J lost 0 bases, and 10 bases lay in between. The CDR3 has 15 amino acids. For the CDR3, the DNA is TGTGCCAGCACCGACGCCGGCTCTGGGGCCAACGTCCTGACTTTC. Residues: CASTDAGSGANVLTF.

This chain uses TRBV29-1 with TRBJ2-2; D not resolved. Trimming removed 6 bases from V and 3 bases from J, with 2 bases in between. Germline V lookup: CDR1 SQVTM, CDR2 ANQGSEA. The CDR3 is made up of 10 amino acids. The CDR3, as DNA: TGCAGCGTGCACACCGGGGAGCTGTTTTTT. It codes for CSVHTGELFF.